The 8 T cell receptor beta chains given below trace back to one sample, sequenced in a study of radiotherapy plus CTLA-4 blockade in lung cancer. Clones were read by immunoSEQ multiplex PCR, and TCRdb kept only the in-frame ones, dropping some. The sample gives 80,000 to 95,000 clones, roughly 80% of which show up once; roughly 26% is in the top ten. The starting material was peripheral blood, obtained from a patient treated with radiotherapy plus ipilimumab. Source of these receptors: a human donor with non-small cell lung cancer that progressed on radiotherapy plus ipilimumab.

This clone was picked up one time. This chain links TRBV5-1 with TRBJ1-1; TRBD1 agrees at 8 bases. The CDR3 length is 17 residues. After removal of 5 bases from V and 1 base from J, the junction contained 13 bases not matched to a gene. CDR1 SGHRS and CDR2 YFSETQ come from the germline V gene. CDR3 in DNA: TGCGCCAGCAGTTTGAACTCAGGGGGCATGGAGAACACTGAAGCTTTCTTT. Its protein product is CASSLNSGGMENTEAFF.

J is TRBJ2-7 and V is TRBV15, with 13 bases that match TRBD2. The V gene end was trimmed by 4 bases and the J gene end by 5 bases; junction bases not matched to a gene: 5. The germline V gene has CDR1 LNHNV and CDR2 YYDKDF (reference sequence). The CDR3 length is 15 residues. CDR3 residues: CATSNGLAGVNEQYF. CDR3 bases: TGTGCCACCAGCAACGGACTAGCGGGAGTCAACGAGCAGTACTTC.

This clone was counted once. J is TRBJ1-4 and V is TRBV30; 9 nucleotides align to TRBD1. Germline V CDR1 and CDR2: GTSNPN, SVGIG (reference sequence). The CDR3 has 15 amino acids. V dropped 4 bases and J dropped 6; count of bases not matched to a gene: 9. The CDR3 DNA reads TGTGCCTGGAAGCAGGGACAGGGAGATTATGAAAAACTGTTTTTT. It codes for CAWKQGQGDYEKLFF.

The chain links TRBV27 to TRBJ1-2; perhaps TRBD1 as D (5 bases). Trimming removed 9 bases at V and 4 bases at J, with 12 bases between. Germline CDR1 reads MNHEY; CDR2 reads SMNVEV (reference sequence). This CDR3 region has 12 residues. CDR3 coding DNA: TGTGCCAGTAGCAGGGTCGGCTATGGCTACACCTTC. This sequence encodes CASSRVGYGYTF.

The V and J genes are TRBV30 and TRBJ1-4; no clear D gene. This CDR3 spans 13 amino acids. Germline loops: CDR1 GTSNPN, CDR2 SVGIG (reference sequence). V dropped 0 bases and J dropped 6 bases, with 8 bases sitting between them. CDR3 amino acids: CAWSVQAYEKLFF. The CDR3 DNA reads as TGTGCCTGGAGTGTCCAGGCGTATGAAAAACTGTTTTTT.

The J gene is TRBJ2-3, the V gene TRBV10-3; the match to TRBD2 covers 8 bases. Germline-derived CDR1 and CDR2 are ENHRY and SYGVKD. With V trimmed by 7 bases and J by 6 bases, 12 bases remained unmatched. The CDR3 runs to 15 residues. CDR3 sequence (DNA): TGTGCCATCACAAAGGGACTAGATCCCCACGATACGCAGTATTTT. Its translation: CAITKGLDPHDTQYF.

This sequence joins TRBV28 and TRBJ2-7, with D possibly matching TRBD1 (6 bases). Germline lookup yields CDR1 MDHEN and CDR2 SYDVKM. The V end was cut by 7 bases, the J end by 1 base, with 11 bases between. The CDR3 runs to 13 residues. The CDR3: CASITTGSYEQYF. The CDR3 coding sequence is TGTGCCAGCATCACGACAGGTTCCTACGAGCAGTACTTC.

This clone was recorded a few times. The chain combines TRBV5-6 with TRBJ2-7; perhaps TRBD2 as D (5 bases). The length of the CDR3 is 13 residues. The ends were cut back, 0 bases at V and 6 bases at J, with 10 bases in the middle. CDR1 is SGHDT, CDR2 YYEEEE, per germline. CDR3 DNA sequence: TGTGCCAGCAGCTTGGTGGGGAGAAGCGAGCAGTACGTC. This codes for CASSLVGRSEQYV.